Below, one T cell receptor beta chain is given with its context. Its antigen is unknown. The entry originates in a study of T cells after yellow fever vaccination. Findings and limits, study-wide: Though weaker, the secondary response peaked faster, on day 5 versus 15. Post-booster reappearance was seen for most primary-vaccination clones (roughly 96% CD4, around 88% CD8).

The authors made TCR cDNA by 5'RACE template switching, adding a universal primer site and UMIs. Using its own MiXCR run on the 5' RACE reads, TCRdb lists one record per CDR3 protein. The repertoire holds just over 250,000 distinct CDR3 sequences, around 5.2% seen once, with roughly 3.3% in the top ten. The junction had 7 bases not matched to a gene; V was cut back by 5 bases and J by 8 bases. CDR3 length: 12 residues. Germline V gives CDR1 DFQATT, CDR2 SNEGSKA (reference sequence). This TCR came from a man between 18 and 29 years old who received the YFV17D yellow fever vaccine. This rearrangement joins TRBV20-1 to TRBJ1-2, with 8 nucleotides matching TRBD1. The material was CD4+ T cells sorted from PBMCs, obtained on the day of the yellow fever booster vaccination. The CDR3 loop reads CSAPGQGGGYTF. Here the CDR3 DNA reads TGCAGTGCTCCAGGACAGGGCGGGGGCTACACCTTC.